One sample yielded the 21 T cell receptor beta chains listed below, sequenced in a study of control samples from healthy donors and cancer patients. Sequenced by immunoSEQ multiplex PCR; TCRdb stores in-frame clones only, minus some. The repertoire consists of around 80,000 clones, with about 87% occurring once and the leading ten covering around a fifth. The sequenced material came from blood. Source of these receptors: a man in his fifties in good health.

The rearrangement joins TRBV7-3 to TRBJ2-1, with 7 bases identical to TRBD1. V was pared by 0 bases and J by 9 bases, with 2 bases of the junction left unmatched. Germline CDR1 reads SGHTA; CDR2 reads FQGTGA. This CDR3 region has 13 residues. CDR3 bases: TGTGCCAGCAGCTTAACAGGGGGCTTTGAGCAGTTCTTC. It translates to CASSLTGGFEQFF.

The rearrangement joins TRBV5-1 to TRBJ1-2, with a weak D call TRBD1 (5 bases). Trimming shortened V by 2 bases and J by 8 bases, and 19 bases separated the two germline ends. CDR3 size: 15 residues. Looked up from germline, CDR1 is SGHRS and CDR2 is YFSETQ. CDR3 protein: CASSFLGPENSGYTF. CDR3 DNA sequence: TGCGCCAGCAGCTTCCTGGGACCGGAAAACAGCGGCTACACCTTC.

The genes are TRBV27 and TRBJ2-7; D remains unclear. The germline gives CDR1 MNHEY, CDR2 SMNVEV (reference sequence). V was clipped by 6 bases and J by 3 bases, with 15 bases between them. This CDR3 spans 14 amino acids. CDR3 region: CASSSHEVGYEQYF. CDR3 DNA sequence: TGTGCCAGCAGCTCTCACGAGGTGGGCTACGAGCAGTACTTC.

This clone has a single count. V is TRBV10-3 and J is TRBJ1-1; D gene ambiguous. With 0 bases removed from V and 4 bases from J, the gap between germline ends came to 12 bases. The CDR3 covers 15 residues. Germline V lookup: CDR1 ENHRY, CDR2 SYGVKD. DNA for the CDR3: TGTGCCATCAGTGAGTCAAGCTTACCGGGCACTGAAGCTTTCTTT. Translating it yields CAISESSLPGTEAFF.

This clone showed up just a few times. The rearrangement links TRBV23-1 to TRBJ2-7; 12 nucleotides match TRBD1. TRBV23-1 is sorted into the ORF group, with uncertain function. CDR3 length: 17 residues. The ends lost 1 base at V and 5 bases at J; junction bases unmatched: 9. This CDR3 is CASSQLGAGQGANEQYV. As DNA, the CDR3 is TGCGCCAGCAGTCAATTGGGCGCGGGACAGGGGGCAAACGAGCAGTACGTC.

The CDR3, as DNA: TGTGCCACCAGTGAACGAGGACAGGCCTACAATGAGCAGTTCTTC. This sequence encodes CATSERGQAYNEQFF. The rearrangement joins TRBV24-1 to TRBJ2-1; 7 nucleotides agree with TRBD1. The V gene's germline CDR1 is KGHDR and CDR2 SFDVKD. CDR3 length: 15 amino acids. J was trimmed by 2 bases and V by 4 bases; bases with no gene match: 4.

The genes are TRBV13 and TRBJ2-7; 7 bases map to TRBD1. The CDR3 length is 14 residues. Germline V lookup: CDR1 PRHDT, CDR2 FYEKMQ (reference sequence). Trimming took 4 bases from V and 2 from J; bases not matched to a gene: 5. Here the CDR3 DNA reads TGTGCCAGCAGCTCGGGACAGCAGGCCTACGAGCAGTACTTC. It translates to CASSSGQQAYEQYF.

V gene TRBV18 combines with J gene TRBJ1-5; no clear D gene. V was cut by 2 bases and J by 5 bases, with 10 bases left in between. CDR1 KGHSH and CDR2 LQKENI come from the germline V gene. This CDR3 spans 14 amino acids. CDR3: CASSPGFGDQPQHF. The CDR3 bases are TGTGCCAGCTCACCAGGTTTCGGGGATCAGCCCCAGCATTTT.

The V call is TRBV7-8, the J call TRBJ2-1; 9 positions agree with TRBD2. Losses at the gene ends were 6 bases for V and 4 bases for J; bases not matched to a gene: 10. The CDR3 contains 16 residues. Germline V CDR1 and CDR2: SGHVS, FQNEAQ. In DNA, the CDR3 is TGTGCCAGCAGACGTTCGGGGGCGGGAGGGTACAATGAGCAGTTCTTC. This codes for CASRRSGAGGYNEQFF.

The chain links TRBV20-1 to TRBJ2-5, with D unresolved. Germline values: CDR1 DFQATT, CDR2 SNEGSKA (reference sequence). V was pared by 4 bases and J by 4 bases, with 7 bases between. The CDR3 loop spans 11 amino acids. The CDR3 coding sequence is TGCAGTGCTACTCTCATAGAGACCCAGTACTTC. Protein sequence: CSATLIETQYF.

The rearrangement uses TRBV5-6 and TRBJ1-1; D perhaps matches TRBD1 (6 bases). CDR3 length equals 14 residues. Germline CDR1 and CDR2: SGHDT and YYEEEE. The germline V and J ends were trimmed by 1 base and 5 bases, with 12 bases remaining between them. CDR3 nucleotides: TGTGCCAGCAGCTTGTCAGGGGTGTTGACTGAAGCTTTCTTT. Protein sequence: CASSLSGVLTEAFF.

Here the CDR3 DNA reads TGCGCCAGCAGCTTAATACCGGGACAGGGTGAAAAACTGTTTTTT. Encoded protein: CASSLIPGQGEKLFF. This chain uses TRBV5-1 with TRBJ1-4; TRBD1 matches at 9 bases. Germline CDR1 reads SGHRS; CDR2 reads YFSETQ. The J segment lost 7 bases and the V segment lost 2 bases, leaving 6 bases of the junction unmatched. The CDR3 sequence is 15 residues long.

This sequence joins TRBV19 and TRBJ1-1, with a possible D match to TRBD1 (5 bases). Trimming pared 6 bases from V and 7 bases from J, leaving 12 bases between. Germline V gene lookup returns CDR1 LNHDA and CDR2 SQIVND (reference sequence). This CDR3 region has 12 residues. The CDR3 sequence: CASSQGFGEAFF. CDR3 DNA sequence: TGTGCCAGTAGCCAGGGATTTGGTGAAGCTTTCTTT.

A few counts support this clone. V and J are TRBV12-3 or TRBV12-4 and TRBJ2-1; TRBD2 matches at 7 bases. CDR3 size: 13 residues. V trimming: 6 bases; J trimming: 7 bases; junction bases outside the gene matches: 6. CDR3 region: CASSGTIGNEQFF. For the CDR3, the DNA is TGTGCCAGCAGCGGGACTATTGGGAATGAGCAGTTCTTC.

This sequence joins TRBV9 and TRBJ1-1; a possible D gene is TRBD1 (5 bases). The V and J ends lost 5 bases and 5 bases respectively, with 10 bases between them. The CDR3 sequence is 12 residues long. Germline V gene lookup returns CDR1 SGDLS and CDR2 YYNGEE. The CDR3 DNA reads TGTGCCAGCAGGGGGGTCGGAACTGAAGCTTTCTTT. Translating it yields CASRGVGTEAFF.

The gene calls are TRBV6-2 or TRBV6-3 and TRBJ1-5; D gene ambiguous. CDR3 size: 13 residues. The V and J ends lost 0 bases and 7 bases respectively, with 7 bases between them. CDR1 MNHEY and CDR2 SVGEGT come from the germline V gene. The DNA for the CDR3 is TGTGCCAGCAGTTACTCAGACCGCCAGCCCCAGCATTTT. Protein: CASSYSDRQPQHF.

This clone appeared a few times. The V call is TRBV27, the J call TRBJ2-1, with 7 bases that match TRBD2. Trimming cost V 6 bases and J 6 bases; bases outside gene matches: 8. CDR3 length equals 14 residues. Germline CDR1 is MNHEY and CDR2 is SMNVEV (reference sequence). The CDR3 loop is CASSPGTTSNEQFF. The CDR3 coding sequence is TGTGCCAGCAGCCCCGGGACTACCTCCAATGAGCAGTTCTTC.

This clone was observed a handful of times. The gene calls are TRBV6-1 and TRBJ2-4; tentatively, D is TRBD1 (5 bases). Germline V gene data show CDR1 as MNHNS and CDR2 as SASEGT. Trimming removed 1 base from V and 3 bases from J, with 19 bases in between. The CDR3 consists of 18 residues. The CDR3 spells CASSEGSGIWRGKNIQYF. In nucleotides, the CDR3 is TGTGCCAGCAGTGAAGGATCAGGGATCTGGCGTGGCAAAAACATTCAGTACTTC.

The table lists this clone with a count of one. This chain connects TRBV25-1 to TRBJ2-1; 8 positions agree with TRBD2. Trimming took 2 bases from V and 7 from J; bases not matched to a gene: 7. The germline CDR1 and CDR2 sequences are MGHDK and SYGVNS. CDR3 size: 15 residues. The CDR3 DNA reads TGTGCCAGCAGTGAAAGTTTAGGACTAGCAAATGAGCAGTTCTTC. It specifies CASSESLGLANEQFF.

Note on this clone: The junction shows a germline mismatch at one end, possibly a read error. V gene TRBV5-6 combines with J gene TRBJ1-5; 7 bases match TRBD1. The CDR3 runs to 13 residues. Germline V lookup: CDR1 SGHDT, CDR2 YYEEEE. This CDR3 is CASSRDSTQPQHF. The CDR3 DNA reads TGTGCCAGCAGCCGGGACAGCACTCAGCCCCAGCATTTT.

V gene TRBV4-3 combines with J gene TRBJ2-3, with 10 positions matching TRBD2. There are 18 residues in the CDR3. Germline-derived CDR1 and CDR2 are LGHNA and YSLEER. The V gene end was trimmed by 0 bases and the J gene end by 5 bases; junction bases not matched to a gene: 11. The chain's CDR3 is CASSQDQWEAGGQDTQYF. The CDR3, as DNA: TGCGCCAGCAGCCAAGATCAATGGGAAGCGGGGGGGCAAGATACGCAGTATTTT.